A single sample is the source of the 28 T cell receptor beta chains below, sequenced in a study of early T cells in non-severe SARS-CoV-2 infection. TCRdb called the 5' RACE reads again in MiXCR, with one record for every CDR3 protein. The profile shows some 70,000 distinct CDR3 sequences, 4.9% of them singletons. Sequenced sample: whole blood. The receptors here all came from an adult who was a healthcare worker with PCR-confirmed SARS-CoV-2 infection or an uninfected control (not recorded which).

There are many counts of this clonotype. CDR3 bases: TGCGCCAGCATGGGACAGGGAGGGTACGAGCAGTACTTC. It encodes CASMGQGGYEQYF. This chain joins TRBV10-2 and TRBJ2-7, with 9 bases matching TRBD1. Germline CDR1 is WSHSY and CDR2 is SAAADI. V lost 7 bases, J lost 4 bases, and 5 bases stayed unmatched. The CDR3 has 13 amino acids.

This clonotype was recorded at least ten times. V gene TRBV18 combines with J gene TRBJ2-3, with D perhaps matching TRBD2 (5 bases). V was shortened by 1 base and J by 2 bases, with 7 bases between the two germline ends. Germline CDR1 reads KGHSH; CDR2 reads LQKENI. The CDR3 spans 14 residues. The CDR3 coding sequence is TGTGCCAGCTCACCACTGACTATCACAGATACGCAGTATTTT. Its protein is CASSPLTITDTQYF.

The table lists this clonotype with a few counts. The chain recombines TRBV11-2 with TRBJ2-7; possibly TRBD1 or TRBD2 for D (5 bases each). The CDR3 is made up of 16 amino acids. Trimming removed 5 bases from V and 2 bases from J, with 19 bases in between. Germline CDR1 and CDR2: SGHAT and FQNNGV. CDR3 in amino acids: CASSLGNFRGPYEQYF. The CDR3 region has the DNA TGTGCCAGCAGCCTAGGGAATTTCCGGGGCCCCTACGAGCAGTACTTC.

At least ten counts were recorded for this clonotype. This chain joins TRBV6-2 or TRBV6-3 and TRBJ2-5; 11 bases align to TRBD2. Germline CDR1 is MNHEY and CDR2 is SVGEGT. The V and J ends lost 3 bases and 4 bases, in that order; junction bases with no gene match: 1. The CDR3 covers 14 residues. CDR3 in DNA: TGTGCCAGCAGTTATCTAGCGGGAGGAGAGACCCAGTACTTC. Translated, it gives CASSYLAGGETQYF.

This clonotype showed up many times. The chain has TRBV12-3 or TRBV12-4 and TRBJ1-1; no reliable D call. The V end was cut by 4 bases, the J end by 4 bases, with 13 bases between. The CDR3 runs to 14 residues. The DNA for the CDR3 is TGTGCCAGCAGTTCGCGCGATGATGGCACTGAAGCTTTCTTT. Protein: CASSSRDDGTEAFF.

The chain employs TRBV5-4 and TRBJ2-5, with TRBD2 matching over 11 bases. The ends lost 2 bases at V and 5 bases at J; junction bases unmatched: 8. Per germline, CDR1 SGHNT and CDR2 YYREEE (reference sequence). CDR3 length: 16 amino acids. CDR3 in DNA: TGTGCCAGCAGCTTTTTTAGCGGGAGGGGACGGGAGACCCAGTACTTC. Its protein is CASSFFSGRGRETQYF.

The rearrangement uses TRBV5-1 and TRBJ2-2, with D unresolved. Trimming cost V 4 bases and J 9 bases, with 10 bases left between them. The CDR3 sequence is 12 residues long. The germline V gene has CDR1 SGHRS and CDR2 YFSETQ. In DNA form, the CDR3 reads TGCGCCAGCAGCCCCCAGGACCGGGAGCTGTTTTTT. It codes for CASSPQDRELFF. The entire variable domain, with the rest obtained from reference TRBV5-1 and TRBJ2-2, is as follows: KAGVTQTPRYLIKTRGQQVTLSCSPISGHRSVSWYQQTPGQGLQFLFEYFSETQRNKGNFPGRFSGRQFSNSRSEMNVSTLELGDSALYLCASSPQDRELFFGEGSRLTVL.

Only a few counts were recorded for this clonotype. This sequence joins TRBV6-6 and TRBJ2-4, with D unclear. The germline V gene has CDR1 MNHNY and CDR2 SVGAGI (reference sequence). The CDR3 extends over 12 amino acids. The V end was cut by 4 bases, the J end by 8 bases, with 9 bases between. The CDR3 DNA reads TGTGCCAGCAGTTCTGACGGGTACATTCAGTACTTC. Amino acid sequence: CASSSDGYIQYF.

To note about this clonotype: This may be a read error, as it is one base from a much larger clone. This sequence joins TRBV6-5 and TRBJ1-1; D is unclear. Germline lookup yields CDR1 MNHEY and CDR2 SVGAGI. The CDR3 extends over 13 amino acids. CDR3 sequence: CVSSRTTNTEAFF. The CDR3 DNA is TGTGTCAGCAGTAGAACGACGAACACTGAAGCTTTCTTT.

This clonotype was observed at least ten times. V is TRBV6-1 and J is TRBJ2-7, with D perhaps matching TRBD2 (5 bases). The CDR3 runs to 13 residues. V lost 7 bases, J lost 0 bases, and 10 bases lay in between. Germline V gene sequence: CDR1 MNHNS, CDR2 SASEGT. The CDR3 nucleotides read TGTGCCAGCATGACTAAAAGCTCCTACGAGCAGTACTTC. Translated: CASMTKSSYEQYF.

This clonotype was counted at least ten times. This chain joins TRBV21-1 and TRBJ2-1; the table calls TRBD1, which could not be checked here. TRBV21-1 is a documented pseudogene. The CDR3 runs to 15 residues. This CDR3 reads CASSMRGQGTNEQFF. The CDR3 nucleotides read TGTGCCAGCAGCATGAGGGGACAGGGGACGAATGAGCAGTTCTTC.

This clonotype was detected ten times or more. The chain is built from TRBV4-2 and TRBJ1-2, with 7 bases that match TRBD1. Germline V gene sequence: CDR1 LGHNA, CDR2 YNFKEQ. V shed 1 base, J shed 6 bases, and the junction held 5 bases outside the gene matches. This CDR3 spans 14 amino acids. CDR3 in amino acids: CASSQGQGAHGYTF. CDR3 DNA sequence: TGTGCCAGCAGCCAAGGACAGGGCGCCCATGGCTACACCTTC.

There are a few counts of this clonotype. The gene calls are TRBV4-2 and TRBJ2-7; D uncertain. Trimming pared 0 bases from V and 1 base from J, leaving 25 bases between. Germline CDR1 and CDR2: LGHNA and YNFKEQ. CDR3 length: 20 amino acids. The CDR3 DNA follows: TGTGCCAGCAGCCAAGATTTTCGTATGGGCATCCGTGGTGATTCCTACGAGCAGTACTTC. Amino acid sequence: CASSQDFRMGIRGDSYEQYF.

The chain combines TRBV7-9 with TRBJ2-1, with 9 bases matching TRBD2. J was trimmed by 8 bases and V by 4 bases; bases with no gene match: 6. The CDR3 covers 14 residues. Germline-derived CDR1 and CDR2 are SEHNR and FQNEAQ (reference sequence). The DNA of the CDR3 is TGTGCCAGCAGCTCGGCGGGGGGGCCGTATGAGCAGTTCTTC. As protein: CASSSAGGPYEQFF.

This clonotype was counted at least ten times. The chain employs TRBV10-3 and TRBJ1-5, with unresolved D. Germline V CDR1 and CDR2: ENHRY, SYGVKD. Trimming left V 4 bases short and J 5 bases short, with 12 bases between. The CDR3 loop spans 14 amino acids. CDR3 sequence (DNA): TGTGCCATCAGTGTCATGGGGTCCGATCAGCCCCAGCATTTT. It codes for CAISVMGSDQPQHF.

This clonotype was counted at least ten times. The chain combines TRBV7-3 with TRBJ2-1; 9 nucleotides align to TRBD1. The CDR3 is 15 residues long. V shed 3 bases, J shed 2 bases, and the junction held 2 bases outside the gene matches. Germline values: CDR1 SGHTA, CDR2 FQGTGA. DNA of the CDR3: TGTGCCAGCAGCTTTACAGGGGGCCCCTACAATGAGCAGTTCTTC. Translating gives CASSFTGGPYNEQFF. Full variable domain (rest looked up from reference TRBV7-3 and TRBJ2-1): GAGVSQTPSNKVTEKGKYVELRCDPISGHTALYWYRQSLGQGPEFLIYFQGTGAADDSGLPNDRFFAVRPEGSVSTLKIQRTERGDSAVYLCASSFTGGPYNEQFFGPGTRLTVL.

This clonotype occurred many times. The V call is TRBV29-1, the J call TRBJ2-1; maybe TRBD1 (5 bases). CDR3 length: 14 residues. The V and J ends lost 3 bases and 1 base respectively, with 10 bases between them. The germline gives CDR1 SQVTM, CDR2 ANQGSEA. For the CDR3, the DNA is TGCAGCGTTGACCAGGGAAGTTCCTACAATGAGCAGTTCTTC. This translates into CSVDQGSSYNEQFF.

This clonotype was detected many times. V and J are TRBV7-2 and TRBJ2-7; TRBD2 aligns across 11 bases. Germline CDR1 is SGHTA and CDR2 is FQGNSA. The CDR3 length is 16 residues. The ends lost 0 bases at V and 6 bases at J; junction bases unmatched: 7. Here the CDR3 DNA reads TGTGCCAGCAGCTTAGCGCTAGGGGGACTAGCGGTCGAGCAGTACTTC. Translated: CASSLALGGLAVEQYF.

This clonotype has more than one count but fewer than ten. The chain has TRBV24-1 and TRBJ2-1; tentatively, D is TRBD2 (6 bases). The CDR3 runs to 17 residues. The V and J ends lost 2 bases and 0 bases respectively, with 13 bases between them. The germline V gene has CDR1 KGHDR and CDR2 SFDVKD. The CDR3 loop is CATSDSGLVSSYNEQFF. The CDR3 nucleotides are TGTGCCACCAGTGATTCGGGACTCGTCAGCTCCTACAATGAGCAGTTCTTC.

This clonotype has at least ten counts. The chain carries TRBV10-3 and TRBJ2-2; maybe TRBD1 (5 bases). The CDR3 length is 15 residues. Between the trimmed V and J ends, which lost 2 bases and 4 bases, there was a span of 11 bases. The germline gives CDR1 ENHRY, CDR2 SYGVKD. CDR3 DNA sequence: TGTGCCATCAGTGAGGGGGCGCAAGGCACCGGGGAGCTGTTTTTT. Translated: CAISEGAQGTGELFF.

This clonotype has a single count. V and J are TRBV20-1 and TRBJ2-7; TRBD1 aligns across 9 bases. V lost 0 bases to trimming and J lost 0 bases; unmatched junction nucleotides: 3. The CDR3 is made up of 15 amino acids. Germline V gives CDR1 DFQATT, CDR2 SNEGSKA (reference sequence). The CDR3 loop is CSARDGQGSSYEQYF. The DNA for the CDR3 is TGCAGTGCTAGAGATGGACAGGGGAGCTCCTACGAGCAGTACTTC.

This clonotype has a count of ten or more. The CDR3 DNA is TGTGCCAGCAGCTTAAACCCCGGGTTTTCCGAGCAGTACTTC. Protein: CASSLNPGFSEQYF. This sequence joins TRBV7-3 and TRBJ2-7; D ambiguous. This CDR3 has 14 amino acids. V dropped 1 base and J dropped 6 bases, with 13 bases sitting between them. Germline assignment: CDR1 SGHTA and CDR2 FQGTGA.

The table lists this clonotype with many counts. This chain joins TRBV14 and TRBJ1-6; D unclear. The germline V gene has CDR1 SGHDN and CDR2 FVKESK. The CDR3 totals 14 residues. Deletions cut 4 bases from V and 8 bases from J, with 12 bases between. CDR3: CASSPLGGYSPLHF. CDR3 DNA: TGTGCCAGCAGCCCCCTAGGAGGTTATTCACCCCTCCACTTT.

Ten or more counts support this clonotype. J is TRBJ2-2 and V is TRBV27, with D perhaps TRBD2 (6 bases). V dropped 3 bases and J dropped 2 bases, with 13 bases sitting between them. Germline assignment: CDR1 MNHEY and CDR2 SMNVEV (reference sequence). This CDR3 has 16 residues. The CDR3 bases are TGTGCCAGCAGTTTTGGGGCGGGGCTTAACACCGGGGAGCTGTTTTTT. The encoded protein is CASSFGAGLNTGELFF.

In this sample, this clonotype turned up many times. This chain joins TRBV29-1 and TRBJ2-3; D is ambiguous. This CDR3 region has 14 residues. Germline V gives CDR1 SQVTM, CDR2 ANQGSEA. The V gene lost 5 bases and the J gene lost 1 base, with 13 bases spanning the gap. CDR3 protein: CSVRPRVGTDTQYF. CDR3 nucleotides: TGCAGCGTTAGACCACGGGTAGGCACAGATACGCAGTATTTT.

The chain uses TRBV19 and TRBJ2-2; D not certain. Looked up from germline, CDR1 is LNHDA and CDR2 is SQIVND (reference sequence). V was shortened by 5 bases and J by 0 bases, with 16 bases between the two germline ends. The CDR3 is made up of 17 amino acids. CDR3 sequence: CASSPRPRSANTGELFF. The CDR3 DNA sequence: TGTGCCAGTAGTCCAAGGCCCAGGAGCGCGAACACCGGGGAGCTGTTTTTT.

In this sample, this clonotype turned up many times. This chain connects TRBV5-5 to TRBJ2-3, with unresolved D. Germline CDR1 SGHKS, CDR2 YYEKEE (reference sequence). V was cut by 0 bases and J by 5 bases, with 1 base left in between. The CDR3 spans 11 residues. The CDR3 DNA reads TGTGCCAGCAGCTTGGAAGATACGCAGTATTTT. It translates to CASSLEDTQYF.

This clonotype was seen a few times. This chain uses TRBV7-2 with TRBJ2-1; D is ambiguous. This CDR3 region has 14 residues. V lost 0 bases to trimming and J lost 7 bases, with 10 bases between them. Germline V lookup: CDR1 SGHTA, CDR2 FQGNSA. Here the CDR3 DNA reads TGTGCCAGCAGCTTAGCACGGACCCCGAATGAGCAGTTCTTC. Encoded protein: CASSLARTPNEQFF.